The 6 T cell receptor beta chains reported below all come from one sample, sequenced in a study of long-term antiretroviral therapy in people with HIV. Investigators performed immunoSEQ version v3.0 at survey level. Some clones are missing from TCRdb's copy, which holds only in-frame ones; the method was immunoSEQ multiplex PCR. Of some 15,000 clones in the sample, 75% to 85% were seen once. This specimen was unsorted PBMCs, taken 3.1 years after starting antiretroviral therapy. The receptor set was obtained from a middle-aged man with HIV.

The chain links TRBV29-1 to TRBJ2-7; maybe TRBD2 (6 bases). The CDR3 extends over 11 amino acids. Per germline, CDR1 SQVTM and CDR2 ANQGSEA. Trimming pared 7 bases from V and 5 bases from J, leaving 12 bases between. CDR3 sequence (DNA): TGCAGCGGGACTAACCTGAACGAGCAGTACTTC. This sequence encodes CSGTNLNEQYF.

The chain couples TRBV6-1 to TRBJ1-6; a weak D match, TRBD1 (5 bases). Trimming shortened V by 1 base and J by 8 bases, and 6 bases separated the two germline ends. CDR3 length: 13 residues. The germline V gene has CDR1 MNHNS and CDR2 SASEGT. The CDR3 region has the DNA TGTGCCAGCAGTGAAGGGGGGGATTCACCCCTCCACTTT. Translation gives CASSEGGDSPLHF.

The J gene is TRBJ1-4, the V gene TRBV5-1, with D tentatively TRBD1 (5 bases). V gave up 2 bases and J gave up 5 bases, with 10 bases separating them. This CDR3 has 14 amino acids. The germline gives CDR1 SGHRS, CDR2 YFSETQ. Here the CDR3 reads CASSLGTGNEKLFF. CDR3 DNA sequence: TGCGCCAGCAGCTTAGGGACCGGGAATGAAAAACTGTTTTTT.

The chain links TRBV5-4 to TRBJ2-7; 7 bases fit TRBD1. The CDR3 contains 13 residues. With 6 bases clipped from V and 6 bases from J, the junction kept 9 bases outside the gene matches. Germline lookup yields CDR1 SGHNT and CDR2 YYREEE (reference sequence). The CDR3 reads CASTPDRAPEQYF. The DNA of the CDR3 is TGTGCCAGCACCCCAGACAGGGCCCCCGAGCAGTACTTC.

The rearrangement links TRBV13 to TRBJ2-7; TRBD2 aligns across 8 bases. This CDR3 comprises 14 residues. The trim removed 5 bases at V and 5 bases at J, leaving 8 bases unmatched. In germline, CDR1 is PRHDT, CDR2 FYEKMQ (reference sequence). DNA of the CDR3: TGTGCCAGCAGCCTTAGCGGGGTAATGGACGAGCAGTACTTC. It specifies CASSLSGVMDEQYF.

This clone was recorded once. V usage is TRBV6-6 and J usage is TRBJ2-7; no clear D gene. The V and J ends lost 6 bases and 7 bases respectively, with 19 bases between them. CDR3 length: 14 amino acids. The germline gives CDR1 MNHNY, CDR2 SVGAGI (reference sequence). DNA of the CDR3: TGTGCCAGCAGCCCTGAGACTGACCCTTGGGAGCAGTACTTC. This encodes CASSPETDPWEQYF.